Sequencing of this T cell receptor (beta chain) was carried out in a study of blood T cell repertoires in COVID-19. Looking at the study overall: COVID-19 samples from acute and convalescent phases originated in the United States, Italy and Spain. The cDNA or gDNA used as material had been derived from T cells, B-cell-depleted T cells, or PBMCs.

The CDR3 sequence is 12 residues long. Trimming removed 7 bases at V and 9 bases at J, with 16 bases between. Germline values: CDR1 SQVTM, CDR2 ANQGSEA. The protocol was immunoSEQ multiplex PCR, while the TCRdb copy is restricted to in-frame clones and leaves out a portion. The sample includes 30,000 to 35,000 clones, more than 75% of them seen just once. The V call is TRBV29-1, the J call TRBJ2-1; a possible D gene is TRBD2 (5 bases). The sequenced sample consisted of peripheral blood. The receptor's source is a man at least 80 years old with acute or convalescent COVID-19. CDR3 in DNA: TGCAGCGGGGAGACAAGGGATGGTGAGCAGTTCTTC. It codes for CSGETRDGEQFF.